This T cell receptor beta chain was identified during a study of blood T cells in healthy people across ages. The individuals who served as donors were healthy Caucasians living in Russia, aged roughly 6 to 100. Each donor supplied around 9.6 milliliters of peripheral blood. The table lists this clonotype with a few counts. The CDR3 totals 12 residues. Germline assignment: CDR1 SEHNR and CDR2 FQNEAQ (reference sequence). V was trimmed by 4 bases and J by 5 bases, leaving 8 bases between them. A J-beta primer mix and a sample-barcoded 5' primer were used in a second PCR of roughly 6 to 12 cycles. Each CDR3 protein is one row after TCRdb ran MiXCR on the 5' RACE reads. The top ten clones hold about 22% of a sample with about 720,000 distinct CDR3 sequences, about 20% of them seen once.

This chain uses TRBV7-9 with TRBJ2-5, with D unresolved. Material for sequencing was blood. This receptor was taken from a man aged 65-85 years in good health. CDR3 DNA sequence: TGTGCCAGCAGCTCCCCGCTCGAGACCCAGTACTTC. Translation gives CASSSPLETQYF.